The following is a TCR beta chain sequence with its context. Its antigen remains unknown. A quantity of about 0.5 to 1 ug RNA underwent reverse transcription using random hexamers. TCRdb passed the immunoSEQ multiplex PCR reads through MiXCR, listing each CDR3 protein once. The sample has 180,000 or so distinct CDR3 sequences, 90% to 95% seen once. The entry originates in a study of CD8 T cells in Susac syndrome. V was pared by 9 bases and J by 8 bases, with 13 bases between. Looked up from germline, CDR1 is MNHEY and CDR2 is SVGAGI. The CDR3 extends over 11 amino acids. Overall study findings and caveats: That the number of individuals in its TCR sequencing and HLA analysis was relatively small was acknowledged by the study.

The authors carried out high-throughput sequencing of TCR beta. They applied it to CD8+ and CD4+ T cells obtained from blood. The sequenced sample was CD4+ T cells from PBMCs. This chain connects TRBV6-5 to TRBJ1-2; D is ambiguous. The receptor comes from a human donor in good health. The CDR3 region has the DNA TGTGCCAGTGGAGAGGGTGACGGCTACACCTTC. It translates to CASGEGDGYTF.